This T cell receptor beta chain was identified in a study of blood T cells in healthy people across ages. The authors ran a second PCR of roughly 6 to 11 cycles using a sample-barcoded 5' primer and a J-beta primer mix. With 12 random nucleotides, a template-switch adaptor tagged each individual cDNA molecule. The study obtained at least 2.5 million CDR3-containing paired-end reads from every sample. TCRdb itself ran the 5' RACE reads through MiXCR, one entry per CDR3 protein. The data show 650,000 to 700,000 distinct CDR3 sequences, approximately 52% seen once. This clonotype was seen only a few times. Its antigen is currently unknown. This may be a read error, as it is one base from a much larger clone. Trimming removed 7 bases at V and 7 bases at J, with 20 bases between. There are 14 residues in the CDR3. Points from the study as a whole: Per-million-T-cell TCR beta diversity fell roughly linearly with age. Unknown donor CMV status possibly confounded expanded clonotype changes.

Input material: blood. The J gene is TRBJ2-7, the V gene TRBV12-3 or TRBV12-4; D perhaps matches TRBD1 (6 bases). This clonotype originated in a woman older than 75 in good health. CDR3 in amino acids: CASNPDRTYNEQYF. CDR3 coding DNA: TGTGCCAGCAACCCGGACAGAACCTACAATGAGCAGTACTTC.